These T cell receptor beta chains were read from a single sample in a study of OX40 agonist ivuxolimab in advanced cancers. Repertoires were generated with immunoSEQ multiplex PCR, while TCRdb's copy carries only in-frame clones and drops some. The sample shows about 24,000 clones, approximately 73% of them seen only once. The specimen comprised CD4+ or CD8+ T cells sorted from blood, sampled in a trial of the OX40 agonist ivuxolimab. The receptors were gathered from an adult with an advanced solid tumor such as melanoma, head and neck, liver or kidney cancer. The CDR3 runs from the conserved cysteine through the conserved F or W. D genes are given only for firm matches. Clone size appears in some rows only: once, few, many, or a class for an expanded clone.

d_call clone_size j_call v_call cdr3_aa cdr3_nt
. . TRBJ1-4 TRBV15 CATSREAGLREKLFF TGTGCCACCAGCAGAGAGGCAGGGCTGCGGGAAAAACTGTTTTTT
. . TRBJ1-5 TRBV10-1 CASIGVGNQPQHF TGCGCCAGCATCGGGGTAGGCAATCAGCCCCAGCATTTT
TRBD1 medium-sized TRBJ2-7 TRBV6-6 CASSNGQGVSYEQYF TGTGCCAGCAGCAACGGACAGGGGGTCTCCTACGAGCAGTACTTC
. . TRBJ1-1 TRBV6-5 CASSYSIGISGTEAFF TGTGCCAGCAGTTACTCGATCGGGATAAGTGGGACTGAAGCTTTCTTT
. few TRBJ1-1 TRBV9 CASSPSGARNTEAFF TGTGCCAGCAGCCCCTCGGGGGCTAGGAACACTGAAGCTTTCTTT
. . TRBJ2-2 TRBV6-5 CASSQLIHTGELFF TGTGCCAGCAGTCAACTCATCCACACCGGGGAGCTGTTTTTT
. . TRBJ2-3 TRBV15 CATSRGTTDTQYF TGTGCCACCAGCAGAGGCACCACAGATACGCAGTATTTT
. once TRBJ1-1 TRBV20-1 CSAFGIAEAFF TGCAGTGCTTTTGGGATCGCTGAAGCTTTCTTT
. once TRBJ2-5 TRBV29-1 CSVQPDSQETQYF TGCAGCGTTCAGCCGGACAGTCAAGAGACCCAGTACTTC
. . TRBJ1-3 TRBV6-5 CASSPLAGPGNTIYF TGTGCCAGCAGTCCACTCGCAGGGCCCGGAAACACCATATATTTT
. medium-sized TRBJ2-2 TRBV7-6 CASSLGRNTGELFF TGTGCCAGCAGCTTGGGCAGAAACACCGGGGAGCTGTTTTTT
TRBD2 . TRBJ2-3 TRBV28 CASSFSGLVTDTQYF TGTGCCAGCAGTTTCTCCGGACTAGTCACAGATACGCAGTATTTT
TRBD1 . TRBJ1-2 TRBV18 CASSASTTGANYGYTF TGTGCCAGCTCAGCCAGTACGACAGGGGCTAACTATGGCTACACCTTC
. . TRBJ2-7 TRBV28 CASSFTSYEQYF TGTGCCAGCAGTTTTACATCCTACGAGCAGTACTTC
. . TRBJ2-3 TRBV21-1 CASSKTGTSGTDTQYF TGTGCCAGCAGCAAAACCGGGACTAGCGGCACAGATACGCAGTATTTT
. . TRBJ2-7 TRBV29-1 CSVTRRKDYEQYF TGCAGCGTTACCAGGCGGAAAGACTACGAGCAGTACTTC
. once TRBJ2-5 TRBV7-8 CASSLERYGGTQYF TGTGCCAGCAGCTTAGAACGATACGGTGGAACCCAGTACTTC
. once TRBJ2-5 TRBV5-4 CASSRSPETQYF TGTGCCAGCAGCCGCAGCCCGGAGACCCAGTACTTC
. few TRBJ2-7 TRBV25-1 CASSESKAIDYEQYF TGTGCCAGCAGTGAAAGTAAGGCTATAGACTACGAGCAGTACTTC
TRBD1 . TRBJ2-1 TRBV7-9 CASSKDRGRKGSYNEQFF TGTGCCAGCAGTAAGGACAGGGGGCGAAAGGGGTCCTACAATGAGCAGTTCTTC
. . TRBJ2-7 TRBV6-5 CASSGAKTSEQYF TGTGCCAGCAGTGGCGCAAAGACGAGTGAGCAGTACTTC
. . TRBJ2-3 TRBV28 CASSLGRGNLRSDTQYF TGTGCCAGCAGTTTGGGTCGGGGTAACCTCCGGTCAGATACGCAGTATTTT
. . TRBJ1-3 TRBV19 CASTYSDAEVYF TGTGCCAGTACCTACTCGGACGCAGAGGTATATTTT
TRBD2 . TRBJ2-1 TRBV7-8 CASSSSTGGGNEQFF TGTGCCAGCAGCAGTAGCACGGGGGGGGGTAATGAGCAGTTCTTC
. . TRBJ2-7 TRBV9 CASSPELSYEQYF TGTGCCAGCAGCCCAGAGCTCTCCTACGAGCAGTACTTC
. . TRBJ1-2 TRBV9 CASSLQGLEANYGYTF TGTGCCAGCAGCCTACAGGGTCTTGAGGCTAACTATGGCTACACCTTC
. . TRBJ2-3 TRBV6-5 CASSYRGLDTQYF TGTGCCAGCAGTTATCGGGGGCTCGATACGCAGTATTTT
TRBD2 once TRBJ2-3 TRBV27 CASSPTSGITDTQYF TGTGCCAGCAGCCCGACTAGCGGCATCACAGATACGCAGTATTTT
. . TRBJ2-2 TRBV5-8 CASSNGGLFF TGTGCCAGCAGCAACGGCGGGCTGTTTTTT
. few TRBJ2-7 TRBV7-2 CASSLVQGPYEQYF TGTGCCAGCAGCTTGGTCCAGGGGCCCTACGAGCAGTACTTC
TRBD2 . TRBJ2-7 TRBV30 CAFGGTSYEQYF TGTGCCTTCGGGGGGACCTCCTACGAGCAGTACTTC
. . TRBJ2-7 TRBV28 CASSLSSTWRGSSYEQYF TGTGCCAGCAGTTTATCTTCCACTTGGAGGGGGAGCTCCTACGAGCAGTACTTC
. . TRBJ1-5 TRBV9 CASSQVGERSNQPQHF TGTGCCAGCAGTCAGGTGGGGGAGAGGAGCAATCAGCCCCAGCATTTT